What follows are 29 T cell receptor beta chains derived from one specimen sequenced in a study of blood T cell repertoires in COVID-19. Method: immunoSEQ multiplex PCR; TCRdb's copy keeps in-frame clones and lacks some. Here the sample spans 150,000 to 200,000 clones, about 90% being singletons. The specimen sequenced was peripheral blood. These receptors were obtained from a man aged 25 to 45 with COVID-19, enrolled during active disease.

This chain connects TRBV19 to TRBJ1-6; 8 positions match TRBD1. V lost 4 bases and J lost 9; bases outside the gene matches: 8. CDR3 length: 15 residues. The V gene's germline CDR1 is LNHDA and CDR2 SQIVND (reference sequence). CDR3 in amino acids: CASSSWTGFGSPLHF. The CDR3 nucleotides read TGTGCCAGTAGTAGCTGGACAGGGTTTGGTTCACCCCTCCACTTT.

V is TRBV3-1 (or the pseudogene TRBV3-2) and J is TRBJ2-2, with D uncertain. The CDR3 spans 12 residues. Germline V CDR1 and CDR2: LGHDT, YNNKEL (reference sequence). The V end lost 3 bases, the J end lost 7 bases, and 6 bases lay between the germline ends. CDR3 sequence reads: CASSHYIGELFF. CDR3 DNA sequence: TGTGCCAGCAGCCATTATATCGGGGAGCTGTTTTTT.

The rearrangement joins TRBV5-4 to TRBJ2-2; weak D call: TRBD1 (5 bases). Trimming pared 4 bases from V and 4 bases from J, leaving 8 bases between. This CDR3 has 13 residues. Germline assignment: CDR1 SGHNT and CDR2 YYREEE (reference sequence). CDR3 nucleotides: TGTGCCAGCAGCCCAGGGCTCACCGGGGAGCTGTTTTTT. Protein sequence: CASSPGLTGELFF.

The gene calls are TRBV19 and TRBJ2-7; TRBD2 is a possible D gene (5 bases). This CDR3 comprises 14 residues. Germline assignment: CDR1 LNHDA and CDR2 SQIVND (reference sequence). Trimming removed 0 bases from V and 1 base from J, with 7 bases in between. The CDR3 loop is CASSIEPGSYEQYF. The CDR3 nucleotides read TGTGCCAGTAGTATAGAACCGGGGTCCTACGAGCAGTACTTC.

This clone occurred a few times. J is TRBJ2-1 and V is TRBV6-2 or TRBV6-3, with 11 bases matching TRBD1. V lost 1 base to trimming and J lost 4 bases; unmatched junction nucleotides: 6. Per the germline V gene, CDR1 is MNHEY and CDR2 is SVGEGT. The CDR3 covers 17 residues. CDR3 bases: TGTGCCAGCAGTTACTACGGACAGGGGGCGATGTACAATGAGCAGTTCTTC. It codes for CASSYYGQGAMYNEQFF.

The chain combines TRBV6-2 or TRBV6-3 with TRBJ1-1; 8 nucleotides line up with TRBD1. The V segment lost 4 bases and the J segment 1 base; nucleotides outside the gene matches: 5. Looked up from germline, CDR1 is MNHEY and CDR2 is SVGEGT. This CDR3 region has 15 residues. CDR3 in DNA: TGTGCCAGCAGTTCCAGGGGGCGCGGGAACACTGAAGCTTTCTTT. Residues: CASSSRGRGNTEAFF.

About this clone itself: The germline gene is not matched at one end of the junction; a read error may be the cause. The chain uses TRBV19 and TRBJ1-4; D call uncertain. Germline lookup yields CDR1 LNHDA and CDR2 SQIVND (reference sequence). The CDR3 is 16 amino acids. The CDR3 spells CASSTRKSATNEKLFF. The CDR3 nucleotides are TGTGCCAGTAGTACCCGAAAATCCGCAACTAATGAAAAGCTGTTTTTT.

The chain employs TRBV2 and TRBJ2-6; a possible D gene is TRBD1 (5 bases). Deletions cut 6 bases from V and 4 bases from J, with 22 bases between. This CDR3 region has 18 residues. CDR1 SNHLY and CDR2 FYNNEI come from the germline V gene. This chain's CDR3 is CASRKTPGRVAGANVLTF. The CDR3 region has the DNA TGTGCCAGCAGGAAAACCCCTGGCAGGGTGGCCGGGGCCAACGTCCTGACTTTC.

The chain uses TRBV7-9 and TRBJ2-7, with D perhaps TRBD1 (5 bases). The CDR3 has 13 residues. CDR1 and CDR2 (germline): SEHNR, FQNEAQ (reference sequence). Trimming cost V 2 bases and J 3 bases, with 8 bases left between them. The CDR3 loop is CASSLLQGYEQYF. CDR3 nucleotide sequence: TGTGCCAGCAGCTTACTTCAGGGCTACGAGCAGTACTTC.

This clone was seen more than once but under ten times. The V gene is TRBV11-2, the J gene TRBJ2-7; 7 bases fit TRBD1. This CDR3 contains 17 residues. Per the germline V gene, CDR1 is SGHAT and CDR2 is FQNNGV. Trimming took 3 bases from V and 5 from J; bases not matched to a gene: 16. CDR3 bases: TGTGCCAGCAGCTTTGCCTTCGGGGACAGATCCCTGAACGAGCAGTACTTC. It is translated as CASSFAFGDRSLNEQYF.

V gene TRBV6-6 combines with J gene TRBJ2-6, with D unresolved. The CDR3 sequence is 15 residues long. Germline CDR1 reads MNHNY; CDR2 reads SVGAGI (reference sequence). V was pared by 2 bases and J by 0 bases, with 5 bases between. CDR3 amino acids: CASSYEDSGANVLTF. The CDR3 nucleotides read TGTGCCAGCAGTTACGAGGACTCTGGGGCCAACGTCCTGACTTTC.

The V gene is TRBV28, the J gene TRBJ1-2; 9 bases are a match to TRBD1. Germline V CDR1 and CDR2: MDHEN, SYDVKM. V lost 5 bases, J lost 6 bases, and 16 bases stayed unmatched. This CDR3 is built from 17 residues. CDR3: CASSLPGQGSLKNGYTF. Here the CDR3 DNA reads TGTGCCAGCAGTCTTCCGGGACAGGGATCACTAAAAAATGGCTACACCTTC.

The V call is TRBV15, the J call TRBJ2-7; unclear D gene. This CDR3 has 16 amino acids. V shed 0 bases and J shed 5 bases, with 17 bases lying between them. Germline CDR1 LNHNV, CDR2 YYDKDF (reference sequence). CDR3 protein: CATSRETSAIEDEQYF. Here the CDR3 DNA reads TGTGCCACCAGCAGAGAGACGAGCGCAATCGAGGACGAGCAGTACTTC.

CDR3 bases: TGTGCCAGCAGCTTTGGGCGAAGCACCATATATTTT. It is translated as CASSFGRSTIYF. The V and J genes are TRBV13 and TRBJ1-3, with D hard to call. Looked up from germline, CDR1 is PRHDT and CDR2 is FYEKMQ (reference sequence). The CDR3 is made up of 12 amino acids. With 3 bases removed from V and 9 bases from J, the gap between germline ends came to 9 bases. Combining the CDR3 with reference TRBV13 and TRBJ1-3 gives the whole variable domain AAGVIQSPRHLIKEKRETATLKCYPIPRHDTVYWYQQGPGQDPQFLISFYEKMQSDKGSIPDRFSAQQFSDYHSELNMSSLELGDSALYFCASSFGRSTIYFGEGSWLTVV.

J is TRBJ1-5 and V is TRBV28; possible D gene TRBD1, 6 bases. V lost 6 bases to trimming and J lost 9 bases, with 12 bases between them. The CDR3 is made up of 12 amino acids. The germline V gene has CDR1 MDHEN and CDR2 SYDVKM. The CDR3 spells CASRNRDMPQHF. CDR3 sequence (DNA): TGTGCCAGCAGAAACCGGGACATGCCCCAGCATTTT.

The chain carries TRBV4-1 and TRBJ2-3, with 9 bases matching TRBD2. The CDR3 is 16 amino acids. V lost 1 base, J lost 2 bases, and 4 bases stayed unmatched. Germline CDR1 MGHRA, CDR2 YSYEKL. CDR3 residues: CASSQVSGGITDTQYF. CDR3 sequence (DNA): TGCGCCAGCAGCCAAGTTAGCGGGGGCATCACAGATACGCAGTATTTT.

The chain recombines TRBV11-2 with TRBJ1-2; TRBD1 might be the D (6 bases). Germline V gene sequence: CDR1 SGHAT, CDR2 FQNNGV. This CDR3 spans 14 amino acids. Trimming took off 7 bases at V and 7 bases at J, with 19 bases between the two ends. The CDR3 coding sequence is TGTGCCAGCATTCTCGGACAGTATCAAAGTGGCTACACCTTC. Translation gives CASILGQYQSGYTF.

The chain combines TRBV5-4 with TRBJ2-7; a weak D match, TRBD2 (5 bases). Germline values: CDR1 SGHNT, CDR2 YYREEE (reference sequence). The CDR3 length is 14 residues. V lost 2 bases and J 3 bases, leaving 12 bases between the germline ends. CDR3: CASSLETGYYEQYF. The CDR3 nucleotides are TGTGCCAGCAGCTTAGAAACGGGGTACTACGAGCAGTACTTC.

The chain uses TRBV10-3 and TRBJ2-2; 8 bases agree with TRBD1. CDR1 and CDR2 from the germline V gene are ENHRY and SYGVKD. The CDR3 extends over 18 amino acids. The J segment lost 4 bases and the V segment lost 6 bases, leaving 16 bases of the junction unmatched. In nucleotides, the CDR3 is TGTGCCATCAGCCTACCAGGACAGGGCAGTTCAAGCACCGGGGAGCTGTTTTTT. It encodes CAISLPGQGSSSTGELFF.

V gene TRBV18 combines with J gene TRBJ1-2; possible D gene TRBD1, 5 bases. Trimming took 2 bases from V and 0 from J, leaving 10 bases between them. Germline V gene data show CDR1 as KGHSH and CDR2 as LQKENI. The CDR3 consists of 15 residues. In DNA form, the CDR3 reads TGTGCCAGCTCACCAGGGGCAGATTCTAACTATGGCTACACCTTC. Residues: CASSPGADSNYGYTF.

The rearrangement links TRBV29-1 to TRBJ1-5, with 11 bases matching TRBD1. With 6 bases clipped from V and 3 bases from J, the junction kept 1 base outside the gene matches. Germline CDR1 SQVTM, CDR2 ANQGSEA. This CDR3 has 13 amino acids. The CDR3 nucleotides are TGCAGCGTGGGACAGGGGGACAATCAGCCCCAGCATTTT. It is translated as CSVGQGDNQPQHF.

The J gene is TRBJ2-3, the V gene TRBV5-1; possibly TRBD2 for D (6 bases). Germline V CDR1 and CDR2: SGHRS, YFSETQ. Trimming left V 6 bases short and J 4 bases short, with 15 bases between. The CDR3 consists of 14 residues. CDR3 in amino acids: CASTRGGQPDTQYF. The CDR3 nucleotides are TGCGCCAGCACCCGAGGAGGGCAGCCAGATACGCAGTATTTT.

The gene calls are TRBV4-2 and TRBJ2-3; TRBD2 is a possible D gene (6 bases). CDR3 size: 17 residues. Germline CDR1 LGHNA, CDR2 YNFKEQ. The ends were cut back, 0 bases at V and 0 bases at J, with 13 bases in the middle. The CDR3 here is CASSQEAQRASTDTQYF. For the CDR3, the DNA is TGTGCCAGCAGCCAAGAGGCACAGCGGGCTAGCACAGATACGCAGTATTTT.

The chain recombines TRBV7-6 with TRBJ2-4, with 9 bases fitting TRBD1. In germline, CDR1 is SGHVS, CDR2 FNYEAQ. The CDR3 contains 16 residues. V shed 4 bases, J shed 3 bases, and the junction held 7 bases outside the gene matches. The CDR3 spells CASSSGQGYGKNIQYF. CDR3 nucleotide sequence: TGTGCCAGCAGCTCCGGACAGGGGTATGGCAAAAACATTCAGTACTTC.

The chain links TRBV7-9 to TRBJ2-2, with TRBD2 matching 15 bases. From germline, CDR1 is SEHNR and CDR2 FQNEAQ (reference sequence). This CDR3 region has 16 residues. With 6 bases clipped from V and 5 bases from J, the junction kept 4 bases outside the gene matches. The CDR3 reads CASRRGLAGGTGELFF. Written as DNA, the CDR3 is TGTGCCAGCAGACGCGGACTAGCGGGGGGGACCGGGGAGCTGTTTTTT. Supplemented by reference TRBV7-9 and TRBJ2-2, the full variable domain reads DTGVSQNPRHKITKRGQNVTFRCDPISEHNRLYWYRQTLGQGPEFLTYFQNEAQLEKSRLLSDRFSAERPKGSFSTLEIQRTEQGDSAMYLCASRRGLAGGTGELFFGEGSRLTVL.

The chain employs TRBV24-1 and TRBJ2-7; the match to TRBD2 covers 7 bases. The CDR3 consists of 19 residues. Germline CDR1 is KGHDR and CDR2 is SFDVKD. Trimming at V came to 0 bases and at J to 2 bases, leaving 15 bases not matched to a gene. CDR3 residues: CATSDLERAWRESAYEQYF. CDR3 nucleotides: TGTGCCACCAGTGATTTGGAACGGGCCTGGCGGGAGTCCGCCTACGAGCAGTACTTC.

The CDR3 loop is CASSQWDRVNTEAFF. CDR3 nucleotide sequence: TGTGCCAGCAGCCAGTGGGACAGGGTGAACACTGAAGCTTTCTTT. The V and J genes are TRBV3-1 (or the pseudogene TRBV3-2) and TRBJ1-1; 9 bases map to TRBD1. V gave up 3 bases and J gave up 0 bases; unmatched junction bases: 2. The V gene's germline CDR1 is LGHDT and CDR2 YNNKEL (reference sequence). This CDR3 region has 15 residues.

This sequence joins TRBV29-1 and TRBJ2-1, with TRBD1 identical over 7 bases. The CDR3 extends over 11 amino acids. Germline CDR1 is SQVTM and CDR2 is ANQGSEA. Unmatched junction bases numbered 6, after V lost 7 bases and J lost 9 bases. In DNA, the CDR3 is TGCAGCGCCCCGACAGGGCCTGAGCAGTTCTTC. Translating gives CSAPTGPEQFF.

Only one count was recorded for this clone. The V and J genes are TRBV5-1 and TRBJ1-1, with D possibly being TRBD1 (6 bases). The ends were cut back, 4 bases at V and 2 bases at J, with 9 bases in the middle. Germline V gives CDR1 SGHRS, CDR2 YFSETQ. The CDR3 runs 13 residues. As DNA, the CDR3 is TGCGCCAGCAGCCAAGGGACAAACACTGAAGCTTTCTTT. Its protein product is CASSQGTNTEAFF.